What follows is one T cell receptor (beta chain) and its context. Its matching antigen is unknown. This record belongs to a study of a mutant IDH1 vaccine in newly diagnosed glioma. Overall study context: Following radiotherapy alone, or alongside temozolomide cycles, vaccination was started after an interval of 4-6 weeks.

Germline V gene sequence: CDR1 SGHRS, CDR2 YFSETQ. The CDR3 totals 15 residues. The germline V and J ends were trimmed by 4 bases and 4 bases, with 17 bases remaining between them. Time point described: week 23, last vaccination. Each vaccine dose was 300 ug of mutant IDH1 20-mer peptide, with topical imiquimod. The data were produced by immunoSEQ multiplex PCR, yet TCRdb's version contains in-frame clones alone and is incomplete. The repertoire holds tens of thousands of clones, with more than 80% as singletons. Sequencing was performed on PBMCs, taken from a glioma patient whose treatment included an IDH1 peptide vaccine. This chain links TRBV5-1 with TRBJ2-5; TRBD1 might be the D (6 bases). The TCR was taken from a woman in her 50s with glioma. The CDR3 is CASSPYDRLGETQYF. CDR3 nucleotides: TGCGCCAGCAGCCCATATGACAGGCTAGGAGAGACCCAGTACTTC.